One sample yielded the 22 T cell receptor beta chains listed below, sequenced in a study of blood T cell repertoires in COVID-19 (dated by TCRdb to 2018 to 2021). Library method: the immunoSEQ multiplex PCR assay. This is the immuneACCESS table as TCRdb keeps it, with only in-frame sequences that have V and J called. A part of the clones is gone; compared with another copy, unresolved V genes explain less than half, and the rest is unexplained. Across this sample there are some 28,000 clones, with 70% to 90% seen only once. The biggest ten clones account for 2% to 3% of the sample. Sequencing was performed on peripheral blood. All receptors derive from a human donor in a cohort sampled during active COVID-19.

The chain employs TRBV6-1 and TRBJ1-3; the D is unclear. CDR1 and CDR2 (germline): MNHNS, SASEGT. The CDR3 is 14 residues long. V was shortened by 2 bases and J by 0 bases, with 5 bases between the two germline ends. CDR3 region: CASSELISGNTIYF. The CDR3 DNA follows: TGTGCCAGCAGTGAACTAATCTCTGGAAACACCATATATTTT.

The chain recombines TRBV7-8 with TRBJ1-3; maybe TRBD1 (6 bases). This CDR3 is 15 amino acids long. V was clipped by 6 bases and J by 4 bases, with 16 bases between them. The germline CDR1 and CDR2 sequences are SGHVS and FQNEAQ. This CDR3 is CASRSDRDNGNTIYF. The CDR3 nucleotides are TGTGCCAGCAGGAGCGACCGGGACAACGGAAACACCATATATTTT.

CDR3 region: CASSLDGFTNEKLFF. The CDR3 DNA reads TGTGCCAGCAGTTTAGACGGGTTCACTAATGAAAAACTGTTTTTT. This chain uses TRBV27 with TRBJ1-4; no clear D gene. The CDR3 consists of 15 residues. Germline V lookup: CDR1 MNHEY, CDR2 SMNVEV (reference sequence). V lost 2 bases, J lost 2 bases, and 9 bases lay in between. The full variable domain, completed using reference TRBV27 and TRBJ1-4, is EAQVTQNPRYLITVTGKKLTVTCSQNMNHEYMSWYRQDPGLGLRQIYYSMNVEVTDKGDVPEGYKVSRKEKRNFPLILESPSPNQTSLYFCASSLDGFTNEKLFFGSGTQLSVL.

This clone occurred once. The chain links TRBV19 to TRBJ1-5, with D possibly being TRBD1 (6 bases). V was pared by 6 bases and J by 3 bases, with 12 bases between. The CDR3 contains 14 residues. From germline, CDR1 is LNHDA and CDR2 SQIVND (reference sequence). CDR3 sequence: CASSAGTHNQPQHF. In DNA form, the CDR3 reads TGTGCCAGTAGCGCCGGGACACACAATCAGCCCCAGCATTTT.

This clone has just a few counts. The CDR3 sequence is CASSFDSRVGYTF. The CDR3 DNA sequence: TGTGCCAGCAGCTTCGACAGCAGGGTTGGCTACACCTTC. The V gene is TRBV7-9, the J gene TRBJ1-2; a possible D gene is TRBD1 (5 bases). The CDR3 runs to 13 residues. Trimming stripped 3 bases from V and 7 bases from J, with 12 bases between. Germline values: CDR1 SEHNR, CDR2 FQNEAQ (reference sequence).

The V and J genes are TRBV11-2 and TRBJ2-7, with 11 bases matching TRBD2. The germline V gene encodes CDR1 SGHAT and CDR2 FQNNGV. The ends lost 5 bases at V and 3 bases at J; junction bases unmatched: 3. The CDR3 sequence is 14 residues long. The CDR3 protein is CASSTGLAGYEQYF. The CDR3 coding sequence is TGTGCCAGCAGCACTGGACTAGCGGGCTACGAGCAGTACTTC.

Written as DNA, the CDR3 is TGTGCCAGCAGCCCTGGAGGCAGTTGGAACACTGAAGCTTTCTTT. The encoded protein is CASSPGGSWNTEAFF. The J gene is TRBJ1-1, the V gene TRBV5-4; D remains unclear. The V gene lost 4 bases and the J gene lost 1 base, with 14 bases spanning the gap. CDR1 and CDR2 (germline): SGHNT, YYREEE (reference sequence). This CDR3 is 15 amino acids long.

This clone was detected only once. The genes are TRBV2 and TRBJ1-1; perhaps TRBD1 as D (5 bases). This CDR3 contains 14 residues. Germline V gives CDR1 SNHLY, CDR2 FYNNEI. V lost 6 bases and J lost 7, with 18 bases in between. The CDR3 is CASSLVGEGFEAFF. The CDR3 bases are TGTGCCAGCAGCCTGGTGGGGGAGGGATTTGAAGCTTTCTTT.

This clone is a singleton in its sample. The chain links TRBV9 to TRBJ1-3; TRBD1 matches 7 bases. Germline lookup yields CDR1 SGDLS and CDR2 YYNGEE. There are 13 residues in the CDR3. J lost 0 bases, V lost 7 bases, and 1 base had no gene match. The CDR3: CASGTVSGNTIYF. In DNA, the CDR3 is TGTGCCAGCGGGACAGTCTCTGGAAACACCATATATTTT.

This clone was detected once. The chain joins TRBV2 to TRBJ1-4, with 11 nucleotides matching TRBD1. V was pared by 7 bases and J by 7 bases, with 2 bases of the junction left unmatched. The germline CDR1 and CDR2 sequences are SNHLY and FYNNEI. CDR3 size: 13 residues. The CDR3 nucleotides are TGTGCCAGCATGGGACAGGGGGGTGAAAAACTGTTTTTT. Protein: CASMGQGGEKLFF.

This chain links TRBV29-1 with TRBJ1-2; weak D call: TRBD1 (6 bases). There are 14 residues in the CDR3. The V end lost 2 bases, the J end lost 8 bases, and 18 bases lay between the germline ends. The germline gives CDR1 SQVTM, CDR2 ANQGSEA. The CDR3 DNA reads as TGCAGCGTTGAAAGGTCCCGCGGGGGCGAAGGCTACACCTTC. This encodes CSVERSRGGEGYTF.

The chain is built from TRBV6-6 and TRBJ1-2; 8 bases line up with TRBD1. Germline CDR1 and CDR2: MNHNY and SVGAGI (reference sequence). The CDR3 runs to 14 residues. With V trimmed by 4 bases and J by 4 bases, 5 bases remained unmatched. For the CDR3, the DNA is TGTGCCAGCAGTTCAGGACAGGGTTCCTATGGCTACACCTTC. Amino acid sequence: CASSSGQGSYGYTF.

The gene calls are TRBV4-1 and TRBJ1-1; D call uncertain. CDR3 length: 13 amino acids. Trimming removed 1 base from V and 4 bases from J, with 7 bases in between. CDR1 is MGHRA and CDR2 is YSYEKL in the germline V gene. CDR3 loop: CASSQGTATEAFF. The CDR3 nucleotides read TGCGCCAGCAGCCAAGGTACTGCCACTGAAGCTTTCTTT.

The V and J genes are TRBV15 and TRBJ1-1, with TRBD1 matching over 10 bases. V trimming: 3 bases; J trimming: 11 bases; junction bases outside the gene matches: 24. The CDR3 is made up of 19 amino acids. In germline, CDR1 is LNHNV, CDR2 YYDKDF (reference sequence). CDR3 in amino acids: CATSSGLPRRARDRGGAFF. CDR3 nucleotide sequence: TGTGCCACCAGCAGCGGATTACCCAGGAGGGCCCGGGACAGGGGTGGGGCTTTCTTT.

The J gene is TRBJ1-1, the V gene TRBV3-1 (or the pseudogene TRBV3-2); 7 nucleotides line up with TRBD1. The CDR3 loop spans 14 amino acids. The germline V gene has CDR1 LGHDT and CDR2 YNNKEL (reference sequence). V lost 4 bases and J lost 1; bases outside the gene matches: 3. CDR3 DNA sequence: TGTGCCAGCAGCCTTACAGGGGCGAACACTGAAGCTTTCTTT. Translation gives CASSLTGANTEAFF.

This clone was picked up a small number of times. The J gene is TRBJ1-2, the V gene TRBV5-1, with D perhaps matching TRBD1 (5 bases). This CDR3 contains 13 residues. Germline CDR1 and CDR2: SGHRS and YFSETQ. V was trimmed by 4 bases and J by 6 bases, leaving 13 bases between them. The CDR3 DNA follows: TGCGCCAGCAGCCCGGCCTGGGGGGATGGCTACACCTTC. It codes for CASSPAWGDGYTF.

This rearrangement joins TRBV2 to TRBJ1-2; TRBD1 matches 8 bases. From germline, CDR1 is SNHLY and CDR2 FYNNEI. The CDR3 sequence is 16 residues long. V shed 0 bases and J 4 bases; nucleotides not matched to a gene: 7. For the CDR3, the DNA is TGTGCCAGCAGTGAAGCGCTTCTCGGACAGGGCTATGGCTACACCTTC. It translates to CASSEALLGQGYGYTF.

This clone was counted a single time. The rearrangement uses TRBV5-1 and TRBJ2-7; 7 positions agree with TRBD1. The CDR3 consists of 14 residues. CDR1 is SGHRS and CDR2 is YFSETQ in the germline V gene. V shed 0 bases, J shed 2 bases, and the junction held 2 bases outside the gene matches. The CDR3 loop reads CASSLEGQTYEQYF. Here the CDR3 DNA reads TGCGCCAGCAGCTTGGAGGGACAGACCTACGAGCAGTACTTC.

The chain is built from TRBV7-9 and TRBJ1-2; 7 bases map to TRBD1. This CDR3 contains 14 residues. The junction had 9 bases not matched to a gene; V was cut back by 5 bases and J by 6 bases. Germline values: CDR1 SEHNR, CDR2 FQNEAQ (reference sequence). DNA of the CDR3: TGTGCCAGCAGCCCGACGGCCGGGACAGATGGCTACACCTTC. It translates to CASSPTAGTDGYTF.

The CDR3 DNA is TGTGCCAGCAGTGCCGGACTAGCGGGCACCGGGGAGCTGTTTTTT. This translates into CASSAGLAGTGELFF. The V call is TRBV5-5, the J call TRBJ2-2, with 11 bases that match TRBD2. The CDR3 totals 15 residues. V trimming: 5 bases; J trimming: 4 bases; junction bases outside the gene matches: 4. CDR1 and CDR2 (germline): SGHKS, YYEKEE (reference sequence).

J is TRBJ2-2 and V is TRBV5-6, with D possibly matching TRBD2 (6 bases). CDR3 size: 17 residues. The V gene lost 4 bases and the J gene lost 3 bases, with 19 bases spanning the gap. The germline V gene encodes CDR1 SGHDT and CDR2 YYEEEE. The CDR3 region is CASSTNRGWEDTGELFF. The CDR3 DNA follows: TGTGCCAGCAGCACCAATAGAGGGTGGGAGGACACCGGGGAGCTGTTTTTT.

V gene TRBV7-3 combines with J gene TRBJ2-2; TRBD2 aligns across 13 bases. Germline CDR1 SGHTA, CDR2 FQGTGA. There are 16 residues in the CDR3. The V and J ends lost 4 bases and 5 bases, in that order; junction bases with no gene match: 4. CDR3 DNA sequence: TGTGCCAGCAGCTCCGGGACTAGCGGGACGACCGGGGAGCTGTTTTTT. This gives the protein CASSSGTSGTTGELFF. The full variable domain, with the rest looked up from reference TRBV7-3 and TRBJ2-2, is GAGVSQTPSNKVTEKGKYVELRCDPISGHTALYWYRQSLGQGPEFLIYFQGTGAADDSGLPNDRFFAVRPEGSVSTLKIQRTERGDSAVYLCASSSGTSGTTGELFFGEGSRLTVL.